A single sample gave rise to the 5 T cell receptor beta chains below, sequenced in a study of cytomegalovirus exposure and HLA in healthy donors. This table comes from immunoSEQ multiplex PCR, and its TCRdb copy is limited to in-frame clones, with some not included. The data hold about 400,000 clones, with approximately 90% observed a single time. Sequencing input: PBMCs. These receptors all come from a woman aged 18-29 years in good health and CMV-seronegative.

The gene calls are TRBV11-1 and TRBJ2-1; 12 nucleotides line up with TRBD2. This CDR3 comprises 16 residues. Losses at the gene ends were 5 bases for V and 4 bases for J; bases not matched to a gene: 6. Per germline, CDR1 SGHAT and CDR2 FQDESV (reference sequence). This CDR3 reads CASSGTGTSGYNEQFF. The CDR3 region has the DNA TGTGCCAGCAGCGGGACCGGGACTAGCGGGTACAATGAGCAGTTCTTC.

This sequence joins TRBV15 and TRBJ2-5; 11 positions agree with TRBD1. Germline CDR1 reads LNHNV; CDR2 reads YYDKDF (reference sequence). The CDR3 spans 15 residues. Trimming took 1 base from V and 5 from J; bases not matched to a gene: 3. The CDR3 loop is CATSRGTGGAETQYF. The DNA of the CDR3 is TGTGCCACCAGCAGAGGGACAGGGGGCGCGGAGACCCAGTACTTC.

The rearrangement joins TRBV2 to TRBJ2-5, with D hard to call. Germline CDR1 is SNHLY and CDR2 is FYNNEI. The V end was cut by 8 bases, the J end by 4 bases, with 11 bases between. CDR3 length: 12 residues. The CDR3 nucleotides read TGTGCCAGCTTGGGCAGGCGAGAGACCCAGTACTTC. It yields the protein CASLGRRETQYF.

Comment on this clone: The sample has other DNA sequences that encode this CDR3 too. This chain connects TRBV19 to TRBJ2-7, with D possibly matching TRBD2 (6 bases). Germline CDR1 and CDR2: LNHDA and SQIVND (reference sequence). V lost 5 bases, J lost 0 bases, and 14 bases lay in between. The CDR3 covers 15 residues. The CDR3 loop reads CASSLLGGSSYEQYF. The DNA of the CDR3 is TGTGCCAGTAGTCTTCTCGGGGGATCCTCCTACGAGCAGTACTTC. Based on the CDR3 plus reference TRBV19 and TRBJ2-7, the full variable domain is DGGITQSPKYLFRKEGQNVTLSCEQNLNHDAMYWYRQDPGQGLRLIYYSQIVNDFQKGDIAEGYSVSREKKESFPLTVTSAQKNPTAFYLCASSLLGGSSYEQYFGPGTRLTVT.

A single count supports this clone. This chain uses TRBV28 with TRBJ1-1, with a tentative D call TRBD1 (5 bases). The CDR3 sequence is 14 residues long. V was pared by 6 bases and J by 4 bases, with 15 bases between. CDR1 MDHEN and CDR2 SYDVKM come from the germline V gene. CDR3: CASSPGGGFTEAFF. The CDR3 DNA follows: TGTGCCAGCAGCCCTGGGGGGGGATTCACTGAAGCTTTCTTT.